The text below deals with one T cell receptor (beta chain). V lost 7 bases and J lost 8, with 11 bases in between. The germline CDR1 and CDR2 sequences are SQVTM and ANQGSEA. This CDR3 contains 10 residues. Combining iRepertoire HTBI primers with Arm-PCR of CDR3 regions, the authors built TCR beta libraries. TCRdb re-called the multiplex PCR reads with MiXCR, one entry per CDR3 protein. The data hold 500,000 to 800,000 distinct CDR3 sequences, with about 32% observed a single time. This record belongs to a study of regulatory T cells in long-lasting Graves disease. Described time point: persistent/refractory GD, antithyroid drugs over 5 years with positive TRAb. RNA extracted from PBMCs served as the sequencing template.

The clonotype comes from a female donor with Graves disease. This chain connects TRBV29-1 to TRBJ1-1; D gene ambiguous. This material consisted of peripheral blood mononuclear cells (PBMCs), taken when the disease was refractory, from a patient treated with antithyroid drugs. For the CDR3, the DNA is TGCAGCGCCTCCAGGAGAGAAGCTTTCTTT. Translation: CSASRREAFF.